This T cell receptor beta chain is from a study of blood T cell repertoires in COVID-19. Study-wide context: The United States, Italy and Spain were the sources of the acute and convalescent COVID-19 samples. T cells, B-cell-depleted T cells, or PBMCs supplied cDNA or gDNA.

The V gene's germline CDR1 is MNHEY and CDR2 SVGAGI. Trimming stripped 2 bases from V and 5 bases from J, with 16 bases between. The CDR3 is made up of 15 amino acids. In the authors' methods: How many nucleated cells were present was estimated from reference gene primer amplification. Generated by immunoSEQ multiplex PCR, the TCRdb table keeps only in-frame clones and is missing some. Clonal size and the V and J genes are those of that table, whereas D and trimming came from the DNA. The sample shows some 120,000 clones, roughly 71% of them seen only once. Only a few counts were recorded for this clone.

This clonotype originated in a man older than 75 with acute or convalescent COVID-19. V usage is TRBV6-5 and J usage is TRBJ2-7, with a weak D call TRBD1 (6 bases). The sequenced sample was peripheral blood. CDR3 amino acids: CASSYRSPRGNEQYF. The CDR3 nucleotides are TGTGCCAGCAGTTACCGCTCTCCCAGGGGTAACGAGCAGTACTTC.